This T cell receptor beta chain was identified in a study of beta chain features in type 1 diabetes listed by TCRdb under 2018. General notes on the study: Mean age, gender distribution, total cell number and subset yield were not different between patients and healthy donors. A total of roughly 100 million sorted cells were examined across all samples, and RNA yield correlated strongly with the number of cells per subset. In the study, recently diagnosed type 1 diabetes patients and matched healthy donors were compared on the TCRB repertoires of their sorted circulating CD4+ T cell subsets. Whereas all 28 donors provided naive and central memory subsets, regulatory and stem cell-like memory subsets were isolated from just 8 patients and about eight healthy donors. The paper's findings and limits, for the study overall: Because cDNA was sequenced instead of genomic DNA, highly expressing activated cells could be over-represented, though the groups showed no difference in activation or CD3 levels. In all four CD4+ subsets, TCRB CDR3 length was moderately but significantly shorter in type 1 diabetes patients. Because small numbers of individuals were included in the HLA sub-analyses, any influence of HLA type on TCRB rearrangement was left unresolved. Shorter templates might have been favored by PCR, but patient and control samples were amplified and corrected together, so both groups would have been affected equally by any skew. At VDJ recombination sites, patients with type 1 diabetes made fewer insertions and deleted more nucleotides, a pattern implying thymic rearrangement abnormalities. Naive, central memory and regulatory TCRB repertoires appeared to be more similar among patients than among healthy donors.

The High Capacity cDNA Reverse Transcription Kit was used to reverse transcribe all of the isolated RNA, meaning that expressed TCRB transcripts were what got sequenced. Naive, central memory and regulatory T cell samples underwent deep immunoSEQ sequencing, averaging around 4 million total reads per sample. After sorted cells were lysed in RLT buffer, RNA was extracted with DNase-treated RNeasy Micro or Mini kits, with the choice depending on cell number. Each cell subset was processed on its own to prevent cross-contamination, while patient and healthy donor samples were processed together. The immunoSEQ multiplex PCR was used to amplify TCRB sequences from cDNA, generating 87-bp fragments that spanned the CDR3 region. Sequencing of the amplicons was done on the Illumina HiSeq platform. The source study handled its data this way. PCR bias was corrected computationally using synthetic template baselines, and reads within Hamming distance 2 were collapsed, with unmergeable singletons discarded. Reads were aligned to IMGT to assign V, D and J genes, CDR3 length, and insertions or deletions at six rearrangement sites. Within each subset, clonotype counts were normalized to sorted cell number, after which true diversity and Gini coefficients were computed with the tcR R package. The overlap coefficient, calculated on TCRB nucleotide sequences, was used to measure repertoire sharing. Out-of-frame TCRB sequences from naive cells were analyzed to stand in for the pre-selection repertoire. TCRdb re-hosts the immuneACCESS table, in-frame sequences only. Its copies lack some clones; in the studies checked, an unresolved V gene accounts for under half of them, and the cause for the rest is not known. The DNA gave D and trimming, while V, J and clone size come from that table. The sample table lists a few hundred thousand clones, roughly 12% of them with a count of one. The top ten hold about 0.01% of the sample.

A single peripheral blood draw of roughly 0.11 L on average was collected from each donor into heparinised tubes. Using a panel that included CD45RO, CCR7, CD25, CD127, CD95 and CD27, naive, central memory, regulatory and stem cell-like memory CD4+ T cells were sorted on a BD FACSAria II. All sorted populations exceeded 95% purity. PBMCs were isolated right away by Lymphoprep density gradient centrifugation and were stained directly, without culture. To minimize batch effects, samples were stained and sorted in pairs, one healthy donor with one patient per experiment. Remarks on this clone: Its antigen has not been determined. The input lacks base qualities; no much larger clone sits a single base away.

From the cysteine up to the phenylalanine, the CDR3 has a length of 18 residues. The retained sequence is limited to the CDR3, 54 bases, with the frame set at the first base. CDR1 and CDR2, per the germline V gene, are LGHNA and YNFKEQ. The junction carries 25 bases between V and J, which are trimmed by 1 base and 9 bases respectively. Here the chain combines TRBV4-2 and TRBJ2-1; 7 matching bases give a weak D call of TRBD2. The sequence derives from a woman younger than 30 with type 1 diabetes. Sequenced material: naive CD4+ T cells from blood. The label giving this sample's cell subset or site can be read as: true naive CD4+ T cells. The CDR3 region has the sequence CASSQGGLSGGPLSEQFF. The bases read TGTGCCAGCAGCCAAGGCGGACTATCGGGGGGCCCCTTGAGTGAGCAGTTCTTC.